The 4 T cell receptor beta chains reported below all come from one sample, sequenced in a study of cytomegalovirus exposure and HLA in healthy donors. The PCR had 60 Vbeta and 13 Jbeta primers. Clones were sequenced by immunoSEQ multiplex PCR, and TCRdb holds only the in-frame ones, with some missing. The data show about 110,000 clones, with over 60% seen just once and 13% held by the top ten. Sequencing was done on a sample of PBMCs. These receptors came from a man younger than 40 in good health and CMV-seropositive.

This chain uses TRBV5-1 with TRBJ2-7, with D possibly being TRBD1 (5 bases). Trimming stripped 3 bases from V and 0 bases from J, with 16 bases between. Germline CDR1 reads SGHRS; CDR2 reads YFSETQ. This CDR3 spans 16 amino acids. CDR3 loop: CASSSEGVSYSYEQYF. The CDR3 DNA reads as TGCGCCAGCAGCTCCGAAGGGGTCTCATACTCCTACGAGCAGTACTTC.

The J gene is TRBJ2-5, the V gene TRBV19; weak D call: TRBD2 (6 bases). The CDR3 has 18 amino acids. Trimming took off 3 bases at V and 1 base at J, with 21 bases between the two ends. CDR1 and CDR2 (germline): LNHDA, SQIVND (reference sequence). The CDR3, as DNA: TGTGCCAGTAGTATGCGCTTCGGGGAGGCTAGGCTCCAAGAGACCCAGTACTTC. Amino acids: CASSMRFGEARLQETQYF.

This clone has a single count. This chain links TRBV5-1 with TRBJ2-5, with D unresolved. V was clipped by 1 base and J by 5 bases, with 15 bases between them. Germline CDR1 SGHRS, CDR2 YFSETQ. The length of the CDR3 is 15 residues. In nucleotides, the CDR3 is TGCGCCAGCAGCTTGAATACTCCTCAGAGGGAGACCCAGTACTTC. Translated: CASSLNTPQRETQYF. Together with reference TRBV5-1 and TRBJ2-5, the CDR3 gives the full variable domain: KAGVTQTPRYLIKTRGQQVTLSCSPISGHRSVSWYQQTPGQGLQFLFEYFSETQRNKGNFPGRFSGRQFSNSRSEMNVSTLELGDSALYLCASSLNTPQRETQYFGPGTRLLVL.

V usage is TRBV18 and J usage is TRBJ1-1; no clear D gene. The CDR3 consists of 13 residues. The V gene's germline CDR1 is KGHSH and CDR2 LQKENI. Trimming cost V 3 bases and J 4 bases, with 9 bases left between them. CDR3 residues: CASSPTEGTEAFF. The DNA of the CDR3 is TGTGCCAGCTCACCCACAGAGGGCACTGAAGCTTTCTTT.